The 21 T cell receptor beta chains below come from one sample, sequenced in a study of beta chain features in type 1 diabetes. Isolated RNA was reverse transcribed in full, so expressed TCRB transcripts were sequenced. Sequencing used immunoSEQ multiplex PCR; TCRdb keeps in-frame clones, though not all of them. The sample lists 970,000 or so clones, 17% occurring once. Sequenced: naive CD4+ T cells from blood. All receptors derive from a woman younger than 30 in good health.

The table lists this clone with a few counts. Additional DNA sequences in this sample encode the identical CDR3. The rearrangement links TRBV18 to TRBJ2-3; TRBD2 is a possible D gene (5 bases). Germline lookup yields CDR1 KGHSH and CDR2 LQKENI. The length of the CDR3 is 15 residues. V dropped 3 bases and J dropped 1 base, with 11 bases sitting between them. CDR3 protein: CASSPRTSGTDTQYF. Written as DNA, the CDR3 is TGTGCCAGCTCACCTAGGACTTCTGGCACAGATACGCAGTATTTT. The variable domain in full, with the rest retrieved from reference TRBV18 and TRBJ2-3, is NAGVMQNPRHLVRRRGQEARLRCSPMKGHSHVYWYRQLPEEGLKFMVYLQKENIIDESGMPKERFSAEFPKEGPSILRIQQVVRGDSAAYFCASSPRTSGTDTQYFGPGTRLTVL.

This clone has just a few counts. The V and J genes are TRBV29-1 and TRBJ2-1; tentatively, D is TRBD2 (6 bases). Germline CDR1 is SQVTM and CDR2 is ANQGSEA. There are 13 residues in the CDR3. The V end was cut by 5 bases, the J end by 0 bases, with 8 bases between. DNA for the CDR3: TGCAGCGTTCCAGCGGGCTCCTACAATGAGCAGTTCTTC. Amino acid sequence: CSVPAGSYNEQFF.

The chain recombines TRBV6-5 with TRBJ1-1; D may be TRBD1 (6 bases). The CDR3 extends over 15 amino acids. Germline values: CDR1 MNHEY, CDR2 SVGAGI. Trimming took off 0 bases at V and 5 bases at J, with 13 bases between the two ends. DNA of the CDR3: TGTGCCAGCAGTTACTCTTCAGGGGCGCGGACTGAAGCTTTCTTT. This sequence encodes CASSYSSGARTEAFF.

The genes are TRBV29-1 and TRBJ1-5; no firm D call. The CDR3 loop spans 14 amino acids. Deletions cut 7 bases from V and 0 bases from J, with 13 bases between. Germline values: CDR1 SQVTM, CDR2 ANQGSEA. The CDR3 is CSARIPGSNQPQHF. CDR3 DNA sequence: TGCAGCGCCCGGATTCCTGGTAGCAATCAGCCCCAGCATTTT.

The CDR3: CASRKRTGAYEQYF. The CDR3 nucleotides are TGTGCCAGCAGGAAACGTACAGGGGCCTACGAGCAGTACTTC. The chain employs TRBV27 and TRBJ2-7, with 7 bases identical to TRBD1. CDR1 is MNHEY and CDR2 is SMNVEV in the germline V gene (reference sequence). The CDR3 is made up of 14 amino acids. V lost 6 bases, J lost 2 bases, and 7 bases stayed unmatched.

The V and J genes are TRBV6-1 and TRBJ2-1; D gene ambiguous. The CDR3 runs 13 residues. Germline V CDR1 and CDR2: MNHNS, SASEGT. Trimming pared 5 bases from V and 10 bases from J, leaving 15 bases between. For the CDR3, the DNA is TGTGCCAGCAGTCGCACATTGCGGAAAGAGCAGTTCTTC. Its protein product is CASSRTLRKEQFF.

A few counts support this clone. The chain carries TRBV2 and TRBJ2-2; TRBD1 is a possible D gene (5 bases). V was trimmed by 7 bases and J by 6 bases, leaving 15 bases between them. This CDR3 comprises 14 residues. CDR1 is SNHLY, CDR2 FYNNEI, per germline. CDR3 sequence reads: CASIRGTGSGELFF. The CDR3 nucleotides are TGTGCCAGCATTAGGGGTACCGGTTCCGGGGAGCTGTTTTTT.

The table lists this clone with a few counts. The V and J genes are TRBV9 and TRBJ2-7; TRBD1 agrees at 8 bases. CDR1 and CDR2 from the germline V gene are SGDLS and YYNGEE. The V gene end was trimmed by 3 bases and the J gene end by 6 bases; junction bases not matched to a gene: 8. There are 14 residues in the CDR3. As DNA, the CDR3 is TGTGCCAGCAGCGCCGACAGGGGCCGGACCGAGCAGTACTTC. The encoded protein is CASSADRGRTEQYF.

Concerning this clone: Additional DNA sequences in this sample encode the identical CDR3. V usage is TRBV9 and J usage is TRBJ2-1, with D possibly being TRBD2 (5 bases). Germline V gene lookup returns CDR1 SGDLS and CDR2 YYNGEE. This CDR3 is built from 12 residues. V lost 0 bases to trimming and J lost 9 bases, with 7 bases between them. The CDR3 spells CASSVAGVEQFF. CDR3 nucleotide sequence: TGTGCCAGCAGCGTAGCCGGGGTTGAGCAGTTCTTC.

The table lists this clone with a few counts. CDR3 sequence (DNA): TGCAGTGCTTCAAGACAAGCTGGCTACACCTTC. The encoded protein is CSASRQAGYTF. The V call is TRBV20-1, the J call TRBJ1-2; D not certain. Germline V gene sequence: CDR1 DFQATT, CDR2 SNEGSKA (reference sequence). Between the trimmed V and J ends, which lost 5 bases and 7 bases, there was a span of 11 bases. The CDR3 totals 11 residues.

The chain combines TRBV7-2 with TRBJ2-5, with TRBD2 matching 9 bases. CDR3 length: 15 amino acids. Germline CDR1 is SGHTA and CDR2 is FQGNSA. The J segment lost 4 bases and the V segment lost 5 bases, leaving 8 bases of the junction unmatched. The CDR3 DNA is TGTGCCAGCAGCATATATAGCGGGAGTGGAGAGACCCAGTACTTC. Residues: CASSIYSGSGETQYF. The full variable domain, in which reference TRBV7-2 and TRBJ2-5 provide the parts outside the CDR3, is GAGVSQSPSNKVTEKGKDVELRCDPISGHTALYWYRQSLGQGLEFLIYFQGNSAPDKSGLPSDRFSAERTGGSVSTLTIQRTQQEDSAVYLCASSIYSGSGETQYFGPGTRLLVL.

V is TRBV10-3 and J is TRBJ2-1; unclear D gene. Germline V gives CDR1 ENHRY, CDR2 SYGVKD. The CDR3 is 16 amino acids. Deletions cut 6 bases from V and 0 bases from J, with 15 bases between. DNA for the CDR3: TGTGCCATCAGGGACCGAGCATCCCGCTCCTACAATGAGCAGTTCTTC. Residues: CAIRDRASRSYNEQFF.

The chain is built from TRBV6-5 and TRBJ1-2; a possible D gene is TRBD1 (5 bases). Germline CDR1 and CDR2: MNHEY and SVGAGI. The germline V and J ends were trimmed by 0 bases and 8 bases, with 7 bases remaining between them. The CDR3 is made up of 12 amino acids. As DNA, the CDR3 is TGTGCCAGCAGTTACTCAGGGGTCGGCTACACCTTC. Amino acid sequence: CASSYSGVGYTF.

The V gene is TRBV7-9, the J gene TRBJ1-4; 7 positions agree with TRBD1. Germline V CDR1 and CDR2: SEHNR, FQNEAQ (reference sequence). V lost 10 bases and J lost 8; bases outside the gene matches: 13. There are 14 residues in the CDR3. In nucleotides, the CDR3 is TGTGCCATAACCGCTTCAGGGGGTTCGGAAAAACTGTTTTTT. Its translation: CAITASGGSEKLFF.

A few counts support this clone. V is TRBV27 and J is TRBJ1-5; D not resolved. Germline V CDR1 and CDR2: MNHEY, SMNVEV (reference sequence). V shed 4 bases and J shed 4 bases, with 11 bases lying between them. CDR3 size: 14 residues. Here the CDR3 reads CASSSDRTNQPQHF. The CDR3 DNA follows: TGTGCCAGCAGTTCCGACCGAACTAATCAGCCCCAGCATTTT.

This clone has just a few counts. The CDR3 DNA reads as TGTGCCAGCAGTGAAGTTGTAGGGCAAGAGACCCAGTACTTC. It specifies CASSEVVGQETQYF. The gene calls are TRBV2 and TRBJ2-5; D is undetermined. Between the trimmed V and J ends, which lost 1 base and 2 bases, there was a span of 8 bases. The V gene's germline CDR1 is SNHLY and CDR2 FYNNEI. The CDR3 covers 14 residues.

The table lists this clone with a few counts. This chain joins TRBV7-3 and TRBJ2-2; a possible D gene is TRBD2 (5 bases). CDR3 length: 14 residues. Germline V CDR1 and CDR2: SGHTA, FQGTGA. Trimming removed 6 bases from V and 0 bases from J, with 8 bases in between. CDR3 sequence reads: CASRTTSNTGELFF. Here the CDR3 DNA reads TGTGCCAGCAGGACTACTTCGAACACCGGGGAGCTGTTTTTT.

This clone was seen more than once but under ten times. The CDR3 DNA sequence: TGTGCCAGCAGATTCGACAGGGTTAGGTACGAGCAGTACTTC. Protein sequence: CASRFDRVRYEQYF. This rearrangement joins TRBV2 to TRBJ2-7; 7 bases agree with TRBD1. Trimming took 6 bases from V and 4 from J; bases not matched to a gene: 9. The CDR3 totals 14 residues. Germline values: CDR1 SNHLY, CDR2 FYNNEI.

This clone was counted between two and nine times. The genes are TRBV29-1 and TRBJ1-1, with D tentatively TRBD1 (6 bases). CDR1 and CDR2 from the germline V gene are SQVTM and ANQGSEA. V was trimmed by 2 bases and J by 3 bases, leaving 13 bases between them. The CDR3 totals 14 residues. CDR3 loop: CSVELFRGDTEAFF. DNA for the CDR3: TGCAGCGTTGAATTGTTTAGGGGGGACACTGAAGCTTTCTTT.

Only a few counts were recorded for this clone. This chain uses TRBV19 with TRBJ2-2; no reliable D call. CDR1 is LNHDA, CDR2 SQIVND, per germline (reference sequence). Trimming cost V 6 bases and J 2 bases, with 10 bases left between them. This CDR3 has 14 amino acids. The CDR3 DNA reads as TGTGCCAGTAGCACACTCACAAACACCGGGGAGCTGTTTTTT. This encodes CASSTLTNTGELFF.

This clone was counted between two and nine times. The CDR3 DNA reads as TGTGCCAGCAGCCCCCGTTTTAGCGGGCGAGGGGATACGCAGTATTTT. Translation gives CASSPRFSGRGDTQYF. The chain joins TRBV9 to TRBJ2-3, with TRBD2 matching 7 bases. The germline CDR1 and CDR2 sequences are SGDLS and YYNGEE. The CDR3 covers 16 residues. Germline trimming cut 4 bases from V and 6 bases from J; bases unmatched to any gene: 14.